What follows are 3 T cell receptor beta chains derived from one specimen sequenced in a study of blood T cell repertoires in COVID-19. Measured with immunoSEQ multiplex PCR; TCRdb has only the in-frame clones, and not every one. The sample shows about 160,000 clones, approximately 80% of them seen only once. Sequencing was performed on PBMCs or T cells enriched from blood (not recorded which). The receptors come from a woman in her sixties or seventies who had recovered from COVID-19.

The V call is TRBV18, the J call TRBJ1-1; D not certain. CDR3 length: 14 amino acids. The germline gives CDR1 KGHSH, CDR2 LQKENI. V gave up 3 bases and J gave up 4 bases, with 12 bases separating them. CDR3 DNA sequence: TGTGCCAGCTCACCGGGAGCGGGGAGCACTGAAGCTTTCTTT. Amino acid sequence: CASSPGAGSTEAFF.

The chain links TRBV24-1 to TRBJ1-2; D is perhaps TRBD1 (5 bases). Trimming stripped 4 bases from V and 5 bases from J, with 13 bases between. CDR3 size: 14 residues. Per the germline V gene, CDR1 is KGHDR and CDR2 is SFDVKD. This CDR3 reads CATSEGSGWYGYTF. Here the CDR3 DNA reads TGTGCCACCAGTGAAGGTTCAGGGTGGTATGGCTACACCTTC.

The chain uses TRBV29-1 and TRBJ2-2, with D perhaps matching TRBD1 (5 bases). Germline V gene lookup returns CDR1 SQVTM and CDR2 ANQGSEA. The V end lost 2 bases, the J end lost 1 base, and 20 bases lay between the germline ends. This CDR3 spans 18 amino acids. The CDR3 bases are TGCAGCGTTGAATACCTAGTTGTGACAGACGAGAACACCGGGGAGCTGTTTTTT. It codes for CSVEYLVVTDENTGELFF.